Listed below are T cell receptor beta chains from one sample, sequenced in a study of cytomegalovirus exposure and HLA in healthy donors. Method: immunoSEQ multiplex PCR; TCRdb's copy keeps in-frame clones and lacks some. The table includes fewer than 150,000 clones, approximately 61% detected once. The sample consisted of PBMCs. The receptors here all came from a human donor in good health. Both conserved end residues are part of each CDR3. Each record gives: clone size, J gene, V gene, D gene, CDR3 DNA, CDR3 protein. The D gene is left open where the match is weak. Not every row has a clone size; where given, it reads once, few, many or a size class.

>-|TRBJ2-5|TRBV7-2|-
TGTGCCAGCAGCCCTAGGGGGGGCCCCGGGGAGACCCAGTACTTC
CASSPRGGPGETQYF
>-|TRBJ2-1|TRBV10-3|TRBD2
TGTGCCATCAAACTAGCGGGAGGTGGTGAGCAGTTCTTC
CAIKLAGGGEQFF
>-|TRBJ2-7|TRBV4-2|TRBD2
TGTGCCAGCAGCCAAGAAACCCCCCTAGCGGGGGGGGCCTACGAGCAGTACTTC
CASSQETPLAGGAYEQYF
>-|TRBJ2-7|TRBV4-1|-
TGCGCCAGCAGCGCCCAGGGTGGCGAGAGCTCCTACGAGCAGTACTTC
CASSAQGGESSYEQYF
>few|TRBJ1-5|TRBV5-5|TRBD1
TGTGCCAGCAGCTGGACAGGGGGGAGCAATCAGCCCCAGCATTTT
CASSWTGGSNQPQHF
>once|TRBJ1-1|TRBV4-3|-
TGCGCCAGCTATTCTACAGGGAGTGCTGAAGCTTTCTTT
CASYSTGSAEAFF
>-|TRBJ1-5|TRBV11-3|TRBD1
TGTGCCAGCAGCTTACAAGGGACAGGGGATAGCAATCAGCCCCAGCATTTT
CASSLQGTGDSNQPQHF
>few|TRBJ2-5|TRBV28|TRBD2
TGTGCCAGCAGTTCAATATCCGGGACTAGCGGGGAGACCCAGTACTTC
CASSSISGTSGETQYF
>-|TRBJ1-4|TRBV5-1|-
TGCGCCAGCAGCTTGGCCGGAGGTAGTGAAAAACTGTTTTTT
CASSLAGGSEKLFF
>-|TRBJ2-5|TRBV7-9|TRBD1
TGTGCCAGCAGTCCACAGGGGCTGGAGACCCAGTACTTC
CASSPQGLETQYF
>few|TRBJ2-3|TRBV5-1|-
TGCGCCAGCAGCTTCGGGGGACCAAGCACAGATACGCAGTATTTT
CASSFGGPSTDTQYF
>-|TRBJ1-4|TRBV7-9|TRBD1
TGTGCCAGCAGCCTTCAGACAGGGGAAGGTGAAAAACTGTTTTTT
CASSLQTGEGEKLFF
>-|TRBJ2-1|TRBV29-1|TRBD2
TGCAGCGTTGAAGATCCTTGGGGGGGTGCGGTTGAGCAGTTCTTC
CSVEDPWGGAVEQFF
>-|TRBJ1-2|TRBV5-1|TRBD1
TGCGCCAGCAGCTTGGATTCCGGGACAGCCTATGGCTACACCTTC
CASSLDSGTAYGYTF
>-|TRBJ2-3|TRBV4-1|TRBD2
TGCGCCAGCAGCCAAGGGCTAGCGGGATCAGATACGCAGTATTTT
CASSQGLAGSDTQYF
>-|TRBJ1-2|TRBV5-6|-
TGTGCCAGCAGCCCACGTTCGGGCAGGGCAAACTATGGCTACACCTTC
CASSPRSGRANYGYTF
>-|TRBJ1-2|TRBV7-2|-
TGTGCCAGCAGCTTGGGGGGGACTAACTATGGCTACACCTTC
CASSLGGTNYGYTF
>-|TRBJ2-3|TRBV7-9|TRBD1
TGTGCCAGCAGTCGCCCGACAGGGGCCAGCACAGATACGCAGTATTTT
CASSRPTGASTDTQYF
>-|TRBJ1-3|TRBV11-2|-
TGTGCCAGCAGCTCCTCCAGTCCTGGAAACACCATATATTTT
CASSSSSPGNTIYF
>-|TRBJ2-3|TRBV7-3|TRBD2
TGTGCCAGCAGCTCAGCGGGAAGTCGCACAGATACGCAGTATTTT
CASSSAGSRTDTQYF
>few|TRBJ2-7|TRBV5-6|-
TGTGCCAGCAGCTTGTCCATTCCCTACGAGCAGTACTTC
CASSLSIPYEQYF
>few|TRBJ1-5|TRBV19|TRBD1
TGTGCCAGTACAGACAGGGATCAGCCCCAGCATTTT
CASTDRDQPQHF
>-|TRBJ1-1|TRBV19|-
TGTGCCAGTAGCCAGACAGTGATTCCTGAAGCTTTCTTT
CASSQTVIPEAFF
>-|TRBJ2-2|TRBV9|-
TGTGCCAGCAGCGCAATAGCCGGGGAGCTGTTTTTT
CASSAIAGELFF
>-|TRBJ1-4|TRBV18|-
TGTGCCAGCTCACCTGGGACTCGGAATGAAAAACTGTTTTTT
CASSPGTRNEKLFF
>-|TRBJ2-5|TRBV6-6|TRBD2
TGTGCCAGCAGTAGGACTAGCGCACAAGAGACCCAGTACTTC
CASSRTSAQETQYF
>-|TRBJ2-7|TRBV29-1|TRBD2
TGCAGCGTTCTAGCGGGGGGTTACGAGCAGTACTTC
CSVLAGGYEQYF
>-|TRBJ2-3|TRBV5-1|TRBD2
TGCGCCAGCAGCTTGCGTCTCGGGGCGGGAGAGAGCACAGATACGCAGTATTTT
CASSLRLGAGESTDTQYF
>-|TRBJ2-2|TRBV2|-
TGTGCCAGCACGGTGGACACCGGGGAGCTGTTTTTT
CASTVDTGELFF
>few|TRBJ2-6|TRBV18|-
TGTGCCAGCTCACCGCGTAGAGACTCTGGGGCCAACGTCCTGACTTTC
CASSPRRDSGANVLTF
>-|TRBJ2-1|TRBV28|TRBD1
TGTGCCAGCAGTTGGACAGGGAGGAACAATGAGCAGTTCTTC
CASSWTGRNNEQFF
>few|TRBJ2-7|TRBV7-2|-
TGTGCCAGCGTGGGGCAGGCGCACTACGAGCAGTACTTC
CASVGQAHYEQYF
>few|TRBJ1-2|TRBV28|TRBD1
TGTGCCAGCAGTTGGGGACAGGGAGGCTATGGCTACACCTTC
CASSWGQGGYGYTF
>-|TRBJ2-7|TRBV29-1|TRBD1
TGCAGCGTTGTGGCAGGGGGCCGTGAGCAGTACTTC
CSVVAGGREQYF
>once|TRBJ2-7|TRBV27|TRBD1
TGTGCCAGCAGCACAGGGGCTACCTACGAGCAGTACTTC
CASSTGATYEQYF
>-|TRBJ1-2|TRBV6-1|-
TGTGCCAGCAGTGAAATTTGGGTGGCCAGGGCCTATGGCTACACCTTC
CASSEIWVARAYGYTF
>-|TRBJ2-2|TRBV9|-
TGTGCCAGCGGCAACACCGGGGAGCTGTTTTTT
CASGNTGELFF